This T cell receptor beta chain was captured in a study of cytomegalovirus exposure and HLA in healthy donors. Trimming removed 3 bases at V and 0 bases at J, with 3 bases between. Germline V gives CDR1 SGHVS, CDR2 FQNEAQ. This CDR3 is built from 14 residues. Sequencing was performed with immunoSEQ multiplex PCR; in TCRdb, only in-frame clones are kept and a portion is missing. This sample carries some 140,000 clones, approximately 87% of them seen once, and the ten largest clones take about 2.7%. The V and J genes are TRBV7-8 and TRBJ1-6; no definite D call. The source material was PBMCs. This receptor was obtained from a young man in good health and CMV-seronegative. The chain's CDR3 is CASSLSSYNSPLHF. In nucleotides, the CDR3 is TGTGCCAGCAGCTTGAGCTCCTATAATTCACCCCTCCACTTT.